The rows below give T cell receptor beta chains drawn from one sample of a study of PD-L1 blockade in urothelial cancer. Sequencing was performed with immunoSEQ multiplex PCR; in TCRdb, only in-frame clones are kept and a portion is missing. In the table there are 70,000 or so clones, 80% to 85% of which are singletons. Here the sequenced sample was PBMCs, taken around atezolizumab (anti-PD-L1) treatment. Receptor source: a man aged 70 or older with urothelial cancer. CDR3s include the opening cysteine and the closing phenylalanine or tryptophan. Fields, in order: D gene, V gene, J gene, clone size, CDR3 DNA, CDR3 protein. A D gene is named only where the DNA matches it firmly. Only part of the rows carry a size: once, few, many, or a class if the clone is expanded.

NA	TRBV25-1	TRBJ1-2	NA	TGTGCCAGCAGTTCAACGGTGAGGTATGGCTACACCTTC	CASSSTVRYGYTF
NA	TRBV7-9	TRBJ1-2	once	TGTGCCAGCAGCTTTCTGTTTGAAGGGGATGGCTACACCTTC	CASSFLFEGDGYTF
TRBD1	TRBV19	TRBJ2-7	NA	TGTGCCAGTAGTGGGACAGGATCCTACGAGCAGTACTTC	CASSGTGSYEQYF
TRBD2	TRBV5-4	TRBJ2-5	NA	TGTGCCAGCAGCTTTCTAGCGGGAGTTTCAGAGACCCAGTACTTC	CASSFLAGVSETQYF
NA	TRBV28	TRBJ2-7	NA	TGTGCCAGCAGTGATATTTCTAGAAAAACCTACGAGCAGTACTTC	CASSDISRKTYEQYF
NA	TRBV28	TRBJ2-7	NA	TGTGCCAGCAGTCCCCGGGACAAGAAGGGAGAGCAGTACTTC	CASSPRDKKGEQYF
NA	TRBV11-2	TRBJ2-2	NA	TGTGCCAGCAGCCCCTACAGATCGAACACCGGGGAGCTGTTTTTT	CASSPYRSNTGELFF
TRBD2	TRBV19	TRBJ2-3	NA	TGTGCCAGTAGTCGAAGGAGCGGGATAGGCACAGATACGCAGTATTTT	CASSRRSGIGTDTQYF
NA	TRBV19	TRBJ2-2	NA	TGTGCCAGTACCCACTATAGGGGGAATACGAACACCGGGGAGCTGTTTTTT	CASTHYRGNTNTGELFF
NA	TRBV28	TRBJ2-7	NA	TGTGCCAGCAGTTTAATTGCCGGGTCCGGCGAGCAGTACTTC	CASSLIAGSGEQYF
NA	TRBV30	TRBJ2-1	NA	TGTGCCTCCCTAGAGGTCAATGAGCAGTTCTTC	CASLEVNEQFF
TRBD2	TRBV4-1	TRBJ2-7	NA	TGCGCCAGCAGCCAAGGGGTAGCGGGAGTAGGCTACGAGCAGTACTTC	CASSQGVAGVGYEQYF
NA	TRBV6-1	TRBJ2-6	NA	TGTGCCAGCAGTGCGACTAAGACCGTAGGCAACGTCCTGACTTTC	CASSATKTVGNVLTF
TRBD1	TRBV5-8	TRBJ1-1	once	TGTGCCAGCAGCTTGGACAGGGGGTCCTCCCGGAGCACTGAAGCTTTCTTT	CASSLDRGSSRSTEAFF
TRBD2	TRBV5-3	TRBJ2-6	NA	TGTGCCAGAAGCTTGGAACTAGCGGGAGAGAGTGCCAACGTCCTGACTTTC	CARSLELAGESANVLTF
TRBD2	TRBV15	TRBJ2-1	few	TGTGCCACCAGCAGAGAGTCTAGCGGGAGGGCCTACAATGAGCAGTTCTTC	CATSRESSGRAYNEQFF
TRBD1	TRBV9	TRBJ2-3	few	TGTGCCAGCAGCGCACACGTGGGACAGACAGATACGCAGTATTTT	CASSAHVGQTDTQYF
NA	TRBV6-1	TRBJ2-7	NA	TGTGCCAGCAGTATCCACAGGGATGACTACGAGCAGTACTTC	CASSIHRDDYEQYF
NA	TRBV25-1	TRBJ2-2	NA	TGTGCCAGCAGTGAAATAGTCACGAACACCGGGGGGCTGTTTTTT	CASSEIVTNTGGLFF
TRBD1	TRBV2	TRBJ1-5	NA	TGTGCCAGCAGTGTTAAGGGGCAGGGGGTGTTAGGCAATCAGCCCCAGCATTTT	CASSVKGQGVLGNQPQHF
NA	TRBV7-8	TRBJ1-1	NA	TGTGCCAGCAGCCCCGGCCGGGGGAACACTGAAGCTTTCTTT	CASSPGRGNTEAFF
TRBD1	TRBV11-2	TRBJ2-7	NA	TGTGCCAGCAGCCCAAACAGGGGTATATCCTACGAGCAGTACTTC	CASSPNRGISYEQYF
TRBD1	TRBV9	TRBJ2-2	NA	TGTGCCAGCAGCGTGGGACAGGGGGCTCCCGGGGAGCTGTTTTTT	CASSVGQGAPGELFF
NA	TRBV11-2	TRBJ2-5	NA	TGTGCCAGCAGCCCAGGAATAGAAGAGACCCAGTACTTC	CASSPGIEETQYF
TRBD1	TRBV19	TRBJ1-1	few	TGTGCCAGTAGGATGGACAGGGTAAGGTCTGAAGCTTTCTTT	CASRMDRVRSEAFF
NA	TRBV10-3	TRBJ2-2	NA	TGTGCCTCCAGAGTTACAGGGAACACCGGGGAGCTGTTTTTT	CASRVTGNTGELFF
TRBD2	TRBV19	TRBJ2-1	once	TGTGCCAGTAGTTCCCTAGCGGGAGGGCTCGATGAGCAGTTCTTC	CASSSLAGGLDEQFF
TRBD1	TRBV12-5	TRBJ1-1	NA	TGTGCTAGTGGCAGGGGGCAAGTCGGTGCTGAAGCTTTCTTT	CASGRGQVGAEAFF
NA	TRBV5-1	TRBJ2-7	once	TGCGCCAGCAGCTTGTCACAGGCCTACGAGCAGTACTTC	CASSLSQAYEQYF
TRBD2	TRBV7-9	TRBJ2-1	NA	TGTGCCAGCAGCTTAGAAGGAACTAGCGGGAGGGGGAGATTCCATGAGCAGTTCTTC	CASSLEGTSGRGRFHEQFF
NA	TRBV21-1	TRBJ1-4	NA	TGTGCCAGCAGAAAGGTGGTAGCCAAGGTGCATAATGAAAAACTGTTTTTT	CASRKVVAKVHNEKLFF
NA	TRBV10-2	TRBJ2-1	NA	TGCGCCAGCAGTGACCACCCCAGGGATGAGCAGTTCTTC	CASSDHPRDEQFF
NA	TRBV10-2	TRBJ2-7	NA	TGCGCCAGCAGTGAGCGGCATGGAGCCTACGAGCAGTACTTC	CASSERHGAYEQYF
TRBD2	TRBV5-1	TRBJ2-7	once	TGCGCCAGCAGCTTGGCCCTGGCGGGAGCGTCCTACGAGCAGTACTTC	CASSLALAGASYEQYF
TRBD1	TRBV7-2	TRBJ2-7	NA	TGTGCCAGCAGCTTAGTTCCGGACAGGGTCTCCTACGAGCAGTACTTC	CASSLVPDRVSYEQYF
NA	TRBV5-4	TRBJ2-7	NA	TGTGCCAGCAGCCCGGACAGTAAAGCCTACGAGCAGTACTTC	CASSPDSKAYEQYF
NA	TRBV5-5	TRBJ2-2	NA	TGTGCCAGCAGCTTGGTGGAGCTAGCTACCGGGGAGCTGTTTTTT	CASSLVELATGELFF
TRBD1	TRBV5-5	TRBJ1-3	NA	TGTGCCAGCAGCTGGGACAGCTCTGGAAACACCATATATTTT	CASSWDSSGNTIYF
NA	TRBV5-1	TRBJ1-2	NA	TGCGCCAGCAGCTTGTCCCCGTCTAACTATGGCTACACCTTC	CASSLSPSNYGYTF
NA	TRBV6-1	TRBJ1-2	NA	TGTGCCAGCTACCCCCCCCCAGGGACTTATGGCTACACCTTC	CASYPPPGTYGYTF
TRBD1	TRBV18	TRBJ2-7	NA	TGTGCCAGCTCACCACGACAGGGGAACGAGCAGTACTTC	CASSPRQGNEQYF
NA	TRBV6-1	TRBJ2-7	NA	TGTGCCAGCAACTCGCGCGGGACCTCCTCCTACGAGCAGTACTTC	CASNSRGTSSYEQYF
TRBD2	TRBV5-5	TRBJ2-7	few	TGTGCCAGCAGCCGGGGGGAGTACGAGCAGTACTTC	CASSRGEYEQYF
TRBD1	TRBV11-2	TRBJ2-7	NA	TGTGCCAGCAGCGTACAGGGGTACGAGCAGTACTTC	CASSVQGYEQYF
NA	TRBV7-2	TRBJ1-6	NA	TGTGCCAGCAGCTTGAGGTCGTCACCCCTCCACTTT	CASSLRSSPLHF
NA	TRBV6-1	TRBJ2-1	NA	TGTGCCAGCAGTGAGGGAGGAGGCAATGAGCAGTTCTTC	CASSEGGGNEQFF
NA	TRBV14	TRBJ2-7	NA	TGTGCCAGCAGCGCGAACCGCCCGGGGGAGCAGTACTTC	CASSANRPGEQYF